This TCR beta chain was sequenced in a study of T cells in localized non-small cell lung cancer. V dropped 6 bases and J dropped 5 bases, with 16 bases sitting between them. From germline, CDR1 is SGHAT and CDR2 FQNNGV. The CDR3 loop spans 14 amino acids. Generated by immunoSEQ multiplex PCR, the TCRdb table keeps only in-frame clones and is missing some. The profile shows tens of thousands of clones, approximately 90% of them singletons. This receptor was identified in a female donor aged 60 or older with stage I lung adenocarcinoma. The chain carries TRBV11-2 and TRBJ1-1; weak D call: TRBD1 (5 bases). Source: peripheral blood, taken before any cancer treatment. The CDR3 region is CASRLQAGGTEAFF. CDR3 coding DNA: TGTGCCAGCAGGCTACAGGCCGGGGGGACTGAAGCTTTCTTT.